This entry concerns a single TCR beta chain. Its target is not known. The sample comes from a study of cytomegalovirus exposure and HLA in healthy donors. With 60 Vbeta and 13 Jbeta primers, the PCR was carried out. Repertoires were generated with immunoSEQ multiplex PCR, while TCRdb's copy carries only in-frame clones and drops some. The sample yields around 72,000 clones, approximately 70% seen once. Regarding donors, all were healthy bone marrow donors. Germline CDR1 GTSNPN, CDR2 SVGIG (reference sequence). Between the trimmed V and J ends, which lost 0 bases and 11 bases, there was a span of 10 bases. There are 11 residues in the CDR3. Study-wide results and caveats: The only immune exposure information that was available was CMV serostatus.

The clonotype was recovered from a man between 35 and 55 years old in good health and CMV-seropositive. Sequencing was performed on PBMCs. This sequence joins TRBV30 and TRBJ1-1; no reliable D call. CDR3 sequence (DNA): TGTGCCTGGAGTGTACTGGAGGAGGCTTTCTTT. As protein: CAWSVLEEAFF.